This T cell receptor (beta chain) comes out of a study of cytomegalovirus exposure and HLA in healthy donors (dated by TCRdb to about 2017). Regarding the study in general: According to an earlier analysis of several hundred of the donors, 150 million to 200 million T cells yielded some 120 million unique TCR beta sequences and 276 Gb of sequence data. Among roughly 400 genotyped donors of the cohort, an average of roughly 230,000 unique TCR beta nucleotide sequences was sequenced per donor, of which 15% to 20% were non-productive. Donor age, sex, ethnicity and CMV serostatus were compiled together with the repertoire data. Because of strong linkage in the cohort, roughly five DR-DQ haplotypes were treated as single units for association and clustering. An early release that covered fewer than 750 HLA-typed donors contained approximately 300 gigabases of sequencing data and 75 million to 100 million unique TCR sequences. The study combined high-throughput TCR immunosequencing, statistical association of individual TCRs with disease status, and machine learning to predict cytomegalovirus infection status. A later genetic analysis took genome-wide SNP genotypes for about 65% of the 666 donors and used that subset as a discovery cohort. The T cell repertoires of under 750 subjects were profiled by immunosequencing and related to cytomegalovirus serostatus. Among the roughly 390 genotyped donors, approximately 82% belonged to the genetic ancestry cluster associated with self-reported Caucasian donors. Both class I and class II loci were covered by HLA typing, at four-digit resolution. A later analysis re-examined previously published TCR beta repertoires from 600 to 700 donors and added high-resolution HLA genotyping to investigate patterns of TCR occurrence. All discovery cohort repertoires had been generated on a single sequencing platform. Typing coverage varied by locus: roughly 629-640 donors for A, B, C, DRB1 and DQB1; approximately 500 for DQA1; 606 for DPA1; roughly 450 for DPB1. A separate validation cohort of more than 100 different subjects was used in addition to the approximately 700-subject first cohort. In the later analysis, no new phenotypic data were used to find candidate immune exposures; instead, reliance was placed on TCR beta sequences and their occurrence across donors. In an earlier analysis of a few hundred of the donors, high-throughput TCR beta sequencing was used to judge whether each TCR beta V gene segment behaved as functional or pseudogenic. The study was designed to test whether signatures of past pathogen exposure could be identified by cataloging public T cell receptors.

The cohort consisted of 670 or so healthy bone marrow donors. At the time of sampling, every cohort member was nominally healthy, though immune exposures that went unrecorded were likely present. The donor was CMV seronegative and belonged to the group of under 400 seronegative cohort members. Each donor provided a peripheral blood sample, and peripheral blood mononuclear cells were used for TCR beta sequencing. The Qiagen DNeasy Blood Extraction Kit was used to extract genomic DNA from the blood cell samples. On this clone: Its antigen is not yet known. Nothing much larger sits one base from this clone, and base qualities are not available.

The library was generated by the immunoSEQ multiplex PCR assay. For the multiplex PCR, a mixture combining 60 forward primers for TCR Vbeta segments and 13 reverse primers for TCR Jbeta segments was used. Amplification of the CDR3 region of rearranged TCR beta genes was performed with a multiplex PCR assay on genomic DNA. Amplified TCR beta libraries were sequenced as 87-base-pair reads on the Illumina HiSeq System. The published analysis was carried out like this. In a later analysis, tens of millions of unique TCR beta chains were counted across the 666 repertoires, and about 10 million of these chains were shared by at least two donors. To remove PCR and sequencing errors, raw reads were error-corrected and collapsed into unique sequences using a nearest-neighbor algorithm that merged closely related sequences. CDR3 sequences were aligned to IMGT reference sequences to assign V, D and J gene segments. For a sequence to be retained, a match of at least six nucleotides was required to both a V gene segment and a J gene segment. A rearrangement was called productive if the CDR3 had no stop codons and remained in frame with V and J, and every other rearrangement was called non-productive. CDR3 was defined according to IMGT convention as the region running from the second conserved V-encoded cysteine to the conserved J-encoded phenylalanine. The earlier analysis of 500 to 750 of the donors excluded any sequence lacking an unambiguous match to a single V gene segment. In an earlier analysis of approximately 590 of the donors, V segments were called functional above 56.7% productive rearrangements and were called segregating when the between-donor standard deviation exceeded 5%. To diagnose cytomegalovirus status from the catalog of TCR beta chain sequences, a statistical classification framework was built. In a later analysis, V and J genes were assigned by comparing TCR nucleotide sequences against IMGT/GENE-DB human TR gene sequences. The TCRdist pipeline was used in a later analysis to assign CDR3 sequences and most-parsimonious VDJ recombination scenarios. In a later analysis, each TCR beta chain was defined by its CDR3 amino acid sequence together with its V-gene family, and reads lacking a unique V-gene family were excluded. As a way to deal with suspected cross-contamination and a sequencing artifact, a later analysis dropped approximately 590 nucleotide sequences that were highly shared and had low generation probability. For each public chain, a later analysis derived a clonal expansion index from normalized ranks of inferred template counts within each repertoire. A later analysis computed generation probabilities with a VDJ recombination model fitted to out-of-frame rearrangements, and checked the results against IGoR. In a later analysis, hypergeometric tests were used to score TCR-TCR, TCR-HLA and TCR-CMV co-occurrence, with a repertoire-size bias correction applied to TCR pairs. A later analysis estimated false discovery rates by permuting HLA or CMV assignments 20 times. In a later analysis, co-occurring TCRs were grouped using DBSCAN, with TCRdist sequence similarity added in when clustering inside HLA-allele-positive subsets. For co-occurrence clustering, repertoires with fewer than 30,000 or more than 120,000 public chains were excluded, along with 4 to 6 repertoires with anomalous nucleotide sharing. TCRdb limited this immuneACCESS table to in-frame rearrangements with V and J called. A share of clones is missing; checked studies link under half to unresolved V genes, and the rest is unexplained. The D gene and trimming were derived from the DNA, and the V and J assignments and clone size from that table. Here the sample has some 200,000 clones; roughly 80% occur a single time. The ten largest clones capture about 2.6% of the sample.

V is clipped by 3 bases and J by 4 bases, and the sequence between their germline boundaries is 13 bases long. CDR1 SNHLY and CDR2 FYNNEI were looked up in the germline V gene. The CDR3 sequence holds 14 residues, the cysteine and phenylalanine included. Just the 42-base CDR3 DNA is kept, in frame starting at base 1. Paper-wide results and their limitations: In an earlier analysis of roughly 560 of the donors, most TCR beta V segments were observed in productive rearrangements about 87% or about 30% of the time, broadly matching IMGT annotations. Correlated functional status among segregating V segments might reflect linkage disequilibrium, but an unknown experimental factor could not be ruled out. Strong co-occurrence of HLA alleles, especially DR and DQ, made assigning TCR associations to individual alleles difficult. According to a later genetic analysis, donors in an Asian-associated ancestry cluster had fewer N-insertions in productive TCRs than the roughly 660-donor mean. Most TCR sequences were seen in very few donors, while some public TCRs were found in many individuals. In a later analysis, the rate of TCR association differed among HLA loci, with DRB1 alleles having the most associated TCRs and HLA-C alleles having the fewest. Because HLA typing was missing for some donors at each locus, association tests included only the typed subset. The 87-base-pair reads could not distinguish some IMGT-functional V segments, including TRBV6-2 and TRBV6-3, so those segments were excluded. This cohort had only TCR beta chains sequenced, and the lack of alpha or paired-chain data limited which features could be detected. In vitro tests confirmed that a few of the cytomegalovirus-associated TCR beta chains recognize cytomegalovirus antigens. In the study, about 150 TCR beta chains were listed as associated with cytomegalovirus. According to a later analysis, parvovirus B19, influenza, CMV and Epstein-Barr virus appeared linked to several top co-occurrence clusters. In a later genetic analysis, a missense DCLRE1C variant was associated with V-gene and J-gene trimming of TCR beta chains, and the association was replicated in an independent cohort. A group of highly shared sequence variants was considered likely to be a technical artifact of the sequencing pipeline. A later analysis found that HLA-associated TCR beta chains were more clonally expanded and had lower generation probabilities than equally common non-associated chains. A further reported finding was that TCR beta sequences accurately predicted the HLA-A and HLA-B alleles for most subjects in the first cohort. Presence/absence analyses assumed roughly uniform sequencing depth across donors, an assumption that may not hold. The classifier was reported to diagnose cytomegalovirus status with high specificity and sensitivity in both the original and validation cohorts. According to a later analysis, most CMV-associated TCR beta chains appeared to be HLA-restricted, and the HLA associations seemed to be driven largely by CMV exposure. The earlier analysis of nearly 600 of the donors excluded 15 to 20 rarely observed V segments, including chromosome 9 orphons, because counts were too low. At a false discovery rate of 0.05, a later analysis linked roughly 17,000 TCR beta sequences to specific HLA alleles. According to the authors, the approach could potentially be generalized to other disease states and immunological phenotypes. The only immune exposure information available for the cohort was CMV serostatus.

In this chain, TRBV2 is recombined with TRBJ2-7; TRBD2 is possibly the D segment (6 matching bases). Material: PBMCs. This clonotype originated in a woman aged 40 to 49 in good health and CMV-seronegative. The DNA sequence follows: TGTGCCAGCAGTGAGGGTGCGCGGGGTTACGAGCAGTACTTC. It encodes CASSEGARGYEQYF.